These 20 T cell receptor beta chains share one sample of origin, sequenced in a study of T-cell memory formation after mild COVID-19. TCRdb re-derived calls from the 5' RACE reads in MiXCR, one entry per CDR3 protein. The sample lists approximately 99,000 distinct CDR3 sequences; about a sixth were seen once. Sequenced material: PBMCs or a T cell subset sorted from them (not recorded which). The receptors derive from a man aged 18-30 years who had mild COVID-19 (a few samples of this study predate the infection). Cell type and time point are not known.

This clonotype was counted between two and nine times. The chain has TRBV5-1 and TRBJ2-7; possible D gene TRBD2, 6 bases. The CDR3 length is 16 residues. Trimming removed 5 bases at V and 6 bases at J, with 24 bases between. Germline V gene lookup returns CDR1 SGHRS and CDR2 YFSETQ. The CDR3 reads CASSRVADILAGEQYF. Here the CDR3 DNA reads TGCGCCAGCAGTCGGGTAGCGGATATCTTGGCCGGCGAGCAGTACTTC.

This chain joins TRBV6-2 or TRBV6-3 and TRBJ1-2; 8 bases fit TRBD1. The CDR3 extends over 14 amino acids. The trim removed 7 bases at V and 4 bases at J, leaving 8 bases unmatched. CDR1 MNHEY and CDR2 SVGEGT come from the germline V gene. The chain's CDR3 is CASTTTGGIYGYTF. In DNA, the CDR3 is TGTGCCAGCACCACCACAGGGGGAATCTATGGCTACACCTTC.

This clonotype was seen a handful of times. The genes are TRBV4-2 and TRBJ2-5; D unresolved. This CDR3 contains 15 residues. The germline V and J ends were trimmed by 0 bases and 4 bases, with 12 bases remaining between them. The germline gives CDR1 LGHNA, CDR2 YNFKEQ. The CDR3 reads CASSQDPGGTETQYF. CDR3 DNA: TGTGCCAGCAGCCAAGACCCAGGCGGTACAGAGACCCAGTACTTC.

This CDR3 reads CASSLVKRGPVNTGELFF. The CDR3 DNA is TGTGCCAGCAGCTTAGTAAAGCGGGGGCCAGTTAACACCGGGGAGCTGTTTTTT. The chain has TRBV7-9 and TRBJ2-2; 8 bases agree with TRBD2. The CDR3 has 18 amino acids. V dropped 1 base and J dropped 2; count of bases not matched to a gene: 9. Germline values: CDR1 SEHNR, CDR2 FQNEAQ (reference sequence).

This clonotype was detected only a few times. The rearrangement joins TRBV12-3 or TRBV12-4 to TRBJ1-1, with a tentative D call TRBD1 (5 bases). V shed 1 base and J shed 1 base, with 7 bases lying between them. The CDR3 is 14 amino acids. The CDR3 is CASSLVGPNTEAFF. For the CDR3, the DNA is TGTGCCAGCAGTTTAGTGGGGCCGAACACTGAAGCTTTCTTT.

This clonotype was detected a few times. V usage is TRBV20-1 and J usage is TRBJ2-5; 9 bases map to TRBD2. Unmatched junction bases numbered 9, after V lost 1 base and J lost 9 bases. The CDR3 length is 14 residues. Germline V gene lookup returns CDR1 DFQATT and CDR2 SNEGSKA (reference sequence). DNA for the CDR3: TGCAGTGCTAGAGTTGCTAGCGGGGCGCCGGCCCAGTACTTC. Its protein is CSARVASGAPAQYF.

This chain joins TRBV20-1 and TRBJ2-7; 7 bases fit TRBD1. With V trimmed by 4 bases and J by 4 bases, 25 bases remained unmatched. CDR1 and CDR2 (germline): DFQATT, SNEGSKA (reference sequence). The CDR3 loop spans 19 amino acids. The CDR3 is CSAITRLTGKQGKRYEQYV. Written as DNA, the CDR3 is TGCAGTGCTATAACGCGCCTGACAGGGAAACAGGGAAAGCGTTACGAGCAGTACGTC.

This clonotype showed up just a few times. The rearrangement joins TRBV5-1 to TRBJ2-1, with 9 nucleotides matching TRBD1. CDR3 size: 14 residues. CDR1 SGHRS and CDR2 YFSETQ come from the germline V gene. The V gene end was trimmed by 2 bases and the J gene end by 6 bases; junction bases not matched to a gene: 3. The CDR3 protein is CASSLGTGINEQFF. As DNA, the CDR3 is TGCGCCAGCAGCTTAGGGACAGGGATCAATGAGCAGTTCTTC.

J is TRBJ2-3 and V is TRBV24-1, with TRBD2 matching 7 bases. Germline CDR1 and CDR2: KGHDR and SFDVKD. CDR3 length: 16 amino acids. V was clipped by 4 bases and J by 1 base; unmatched bases: 7. The CDR3 spells CATSDPGSGGTDTQYF. CDR3 DNA sequence: TGTGCCACCAGTGACCCCGGAAGCGGGGGCACAGATACGCAGTATTTT.

The chain has TRBV25-1 and TRBJ2-1; D is uncertain. The CDR3 runs to 13 residues. Trimming removed 5 bases at V and 4 bases at J, with 9 bases between. Germline-derived CDR1 and CDR2 are MGHDK and SYGVNS. The CDR3 nucleotides are TGTGCCAGCAGTAGTCCCCTATACAATGAGCAGTTCTTC. Translating gives CASSSPLYNEQFF.

This clonotype has just a few counts. The J gene is TRBJ2-5, the V gene TRBV20-1; 7 bases agree with TRBD2. Germline CDR1 is DFQATT and CDR2 is SNEGSKA (reference sequence). The trim removed 6 bases at V and 1 base at J, leaving 5 bases unmatched. The CDR3 covers 13 residues. The CDR3 loop reads CSAPRTSQETQYF. The CDR3 coding sequence is TGCAGTGCCCCGCGGACTAGCCAAGAGACCCAGTACTTC.

This clonotype was seen a few times. The chain employs TRBV5-1 and TRBJ2-5, with 8 bases fitting TRBD1. J was trimmed by 4 bases and V by 5 bases; bases with no gene match: 7. This CDR3 is built from 14 residues. Germline CDR1 SGHRS, CDR2 YFSETQ. CDR3 sequence reads: CASRYSTGAETQYF. CDR3 nucleotide sequence: TGCGCCAGCAGATATTCGACAGGGGCAGAGACCCAGTACTTC. Full variable domain (missing parts from reference TRBV5-1 and TRBJ2-5): KAGVTQTPRYLIKTRGQQVTLSCSPISGHRSVSWYQQTPGQGLQFLFEYFSETQRNKGNFPGRFSGRQFSNSRSEMNVSTLELGDSALYLCASRYSTGAETQYFGPGTRLLVL.

The rearrangement uses TRBV20-1 and TRBJ2-7; no definite D call. The CDR3 is 12 residues long. Germline lookup yields CDR1 DFQATT and CDR2 SNEGSKA (reference sequence). The V gene lost 6 bases and the J gene lost 4 bases, with 13 bases spanning the gap. The CDR3 bases are TGCAGTGCCATCCCCCGGGTTTACGAGCAGTACGTC. Protein: CSAIPRVYEQYV.

The chain couples TRBV19 to TRBJ1-2; tentatively, D is TRBD1 (5 bases). Germline lookup yields CDR1 LNHDA and CDR2 SQIVND (reference sequence). CDR3 length: 16 amino acids. The V end was cut by 2 bases, the J end by 5 bases, with 18 bases between. The CDR3 is CASSILRDGVGYGYTF. Written as DNA, the CDR3 is TGTGCCAGTAGTATACTCCGGGACGGTGTGGGGTATGGCTACACCTTC.

This chain uses TRBV3-1 with TRBJ2-7, with TRBD2 as a possible D gene (7 bases). The V end lost 3 bases, the J end lost 5 bases, and 14 bases lay between the germline ends. The CDR3 has 14 amino acids. The germline gives CDR1 LGHDT, CDR2 YNNKEL (reference sequence). CDR3 sequence reads: CASSQRGGLDEQYF. In nucleotides, the CDR3 is TGTGCCAGCAGCCAGAGGGGGGGGCTCGACGAGCAGTACTTC.

This chain links TRBV10-3 with TRBJ1-2; possibly TRBD1 for D (6 bases). CDR1 and CDR2 (germline): ENHRY, SYGVKD. V was cut by 6 bases and J by 8 bases, with 16 bases left in between. The CDR3 has 13 residues. CDR3 nucleotides: TGTGCCATCAGACCCACAGGGCGGGGCGGCTACACCTTC. Translated: CAIRPTGRGGYTF.

This clonotype was seen more than once but under ten times. The chain uses TRBV7-2 and TRBJ2-3, with D unresolved. CDR1 is SGHTA, CDR2 FQGNSA, per germline. Trimming removed 5 bases at V and 6 bases at J, with 12 bases between. The CDR3 is made up of 13 amino acids. The chain's CDR3 is CASSAIRRDTQYF. CDR3 nucleotide sequence: TGTGCCAGCAGCGCTATCCGCAGGGATACGCAGTATTTT.

This clonotype has more than one count but fewer than ten. CDR3: CASTYSLDTQYF. CDR3 bases: TGTGCCAGCACCTACTCTCTCGATACGCAGTATTTT. The chain uses TRBV6-2 or TRBV6-3 and TRBJ2-3; D gene unclear. The V gene's germline CDR1 is MNHEY and CDR2 SVGEGT. The CDR3 contains 12 residues. V dropped 7 bases and J dropped 6 bases, with 11 bases sitting between them.

Regarding this clonotype: The junction does not match germline at one end; this may be a read error. CDR3 coding DNA: TGTTCCAGCAGCTTAGCGTTCGGGGGGTCCACTGAGCAGTTCTTC. Protein sequence: CSSSLAFGGSTEQFF. V usage is TRBV7-8 and J usage is TRBJ2-1; 7 bases are a match to TRBD2. The CDR3 sequence is 15 residues long. CDR1 is SGHVS, CDR2 FQNEAQ, per germline.

The rearrangement links TRBV6-5 to TRBJ1-2; maybe TRBD1 (5 bases). V was trimmed by 2 bases and J by 4 bases, leaving 14 bases between them. The CDR3 is 15 amino acids. Germline V CDR1 and CDR2: MNHEY, SVGAGI. CDR3 residues: CASSYELQGGYGYTF. The CDR3 region has the DNA TGTGCCAGCAGTTACGAACTCCAGGGCGGCTATGGCTACACCTTC.